This T cell receptor beta chain was obtained from a study of CD8 T cells in ankylosing spondylitis. Libraries of TCR beta came from quantitative 5'-RACE with molecular barcodes. MiXCR was run by TCRdb on the 5' RACE reads, yielding one entry per CDR3 protein. This sample has about 52,000 distinct CDR3 sequences; 6.5% to 9% occur once, and the top ten carry roughly 8%. Study-level points and caveats: Disease-linked clones had a CD8+ phenotype and relatively low frequency in peripheral blood. Within matched ankylosing spondylitis synovial fluid, disease-linked clones were reportedly significantly enriched.

Many counts were recorded for this clonotype. What it recognizes is unknown. V dropped 5 bases and J dropped 1 base, with 9 bases sitting between them. This CDR3 region has 14 residues. CDR1 is MDHEN and CDR2 is SYDVKM in the germline V gene. V is TRBV28 and J is TRBJ1-3, with D perhaps matching TRBD1 (6 bases). This TCR came from a female donor with ankylosing spondylitis or in good health (not recorded which). Sequencing was done on a sample of blood, either unsorted or a sorted T cell fraction (not recorded which). Written as DNA, the CDR3 is TGTGCCAGCAGTACAGGGTTATCTGGAAACACCATATATTTT. It is translated as CASSTGLSGNTIYF.